The sample holds many counts of the clone carrying this T cell receptor beta chain. Construction of TCR beta libraries relied on iRepertoire HTBI primers and on Arm-PCR targeting CDR3 regions. Using its own MiXCR run on the multiplex PCR reads, TCRdb lists one record per CDR3 protein. The table lists about 460,000 distinct CDR3 sequences, 12% to 15% of them singletons. Sample time point: newly diagnosed GD, antithyroid drugs for less than 3 months. There was RNA extracted from PBMCs, and the TCR library was made from it. The CDR3 sequence is 14 residues long. V was trimmed by 0 bases and J by 1 base, leaving 7 bases between them. Germline V gene sequence: CDR1 MGHRA, CDR2 YSYEKL. This record comes from a study of regulatory T cells in long-lasting Graves disease. The same sample was also studied in work on T cells in Graves' hyperthyroidism and ophthalmopathy.

This clonotype was obtained from a woman aged 45-65 years with Graves disease. This specimen consisted of peripheral blood mononuclear cells (PBMCs), obtained at new diagnosis, from a patient treated with antithyroid drugs. The chain combines TRBV4-1 with TRBJ2-7; D is unclear. CDR3 DNA sequence: TGCGCCAGCAGCCAAGAATCCGGATCCTACGAGCAGTACTTC. This encodes CASSQESGSYEQYF.